These 32 T cell receptor beta chains share one sample of origin, sequenced in a study of siplizumab effects on memory and regulatory T cells. Data came from immunoSEQ multiplex PCR; TCRdb stores just in-frame clones and leaves some out. Of 100,000 or so clones in the sample, 75% to 95% were seen once. Sequencing was done on a sample of CD4+ T cells sorted from blood. All receptors derive from a human donor in good health. Some clones in this sample may be carry-over from other donors' samples.

This clone came up a few times. The V call is TRBV27, the J call TRBJ1-2; possibly TRBD1 for D (5 bases). The CDR3 is made up of 13 amino acids. Germline V gene data show CDR1 as MNHEY and CDR2 as SMNVEV (reference sequence). The ends were cut back, 5 bases at V and 10 bases at J, with 17 bases in the middle. As DNA, the CDR3 is TGTGCCAGCAGTCCCGTTAGCCAGGGACCCTACACCTTC. This codes for CASSPVSQGPYTF.

The chain couples TRBV19 to TRBJ2-1, with TRBD1 identical over 8 bases. The CDR3 is 15 amino acids. Trimming cost V 5 bases and J 3 bases; bases outside gene matches: 6. From germline, CDR1 is LNHDA and CDR2 SQIVND (reference sequence). CDR3 amino acids: CASSLGQVRYNEQFF. CDR3 nucleotides: TGTGCCAGTAGTTTGGGACAGGTACGCTACAATGAGCAGTTCTTC.

The J gene is TRBJ2-5, the V gene TRBV7-2; TRBD1 is a possible D gene (5 bases). CDR1 is SGHTA, CDR2 FQGNSA, per germline. Trimming removed 6 bases at V and 2 bases at J, with 13 bases between. The CDR3 totals 14 residues. The CDR3 protein is CASSPGHGQETQYF. The CDR3 region has the DNA TGTGCCAGCAGTCCCGGACATGGACAAGAGACCCAGTACTTC.

This sequence joins TRBV27 and TRBJ2-7, with D perhaps TRBD2 (6 bases). Germline-derived CDR1 and CDR2 are MNHEY and SMNVEV (reference sequence). This CDR3 comprises 18 residues. The V and J ends lost 9 bases and 1 base respectively, with 28 bases between them. CDR3 sequence reads: CASLPGLRAGERSYEQYF. DNA for the CDR3: TGTGCCAGTCTCCCAGGGCTCAGAGCGGGCGAACGATCCTACGAGCAGTACTTC.

The V and J genes are TRBV2 and TRBJ2-3; D gene unclear. The CDR3 is 12 residues long. V lost 2 bases to trimming and J lost 8 bases, with 8 bases between them. From germline, CDR1 is SNHLY and CDR2 FYNNEI. CDR3 in DNA: TGTGCCAGCAGTGAAAGTACGGGTACGCAGTATTTT. This translates into CASSESTGTQYF.

This clone showed up just once. This chain links TRBV7-3 with TRBJ2-1; D may be TRBD2 (5 bases). Trimming removed 4 bases at V and 8 bases at J, with 15 bases between. The CDR3 totals 14 residues. Per germline, CDR1 SGHTA and CDR2 FQGTGA. In DNA form, the CDR3 reads TGTGCCAGCAGCTCATCCCCCCGAGGGCATGAGCAGTTCTTC. This sequence encodes CASSSSPRGHEQFF.

This sequence joins TRBV5-1 and TRBJ2-1; TRBD2 matches 12 bases. Trimming cost V 4 bases and J 1 base; bases outside gene matches: 9. CDR1 SGHRS and CDR2 YFSETQ come from the germline V gene. This CDR3 has 18 amino acids. As DNA, the CDR3 is TGCGCCAGCAGCGGCCTAGCGGGAGGGCCTAGATCCTACAATGAGCAGTTCTTC. Its translation: CASSGLAGGPRSYNEQFF.

The chain uses TRBV11-3 and TRBJ2-7; D is unclear. CDR3 length: 14 residues. The germline CDR1 and CDR2 sequences are SGHNT and YENEEA. Trimming shortened V by 4 bases and J by 2 bases, and 12 bases separated the two germline ends. CDR3 sequence reads: CASSSSQGPYEQYF. CDR3 DNA sequence: TGTGCCAGCAGCTCCAGCCAAGGGCCCTACGAGCAGTACTTC. Drawing the rest from reference TRBV11-3 and TRBJ2-7, the complete variable domain is EAGVVQSPRYKIIEKKQPVAFWCNPISGHNTLYWYLQNLGQGPELLIRYENEEAVDDSQLPKDRFSAERLKGVDSTLKIQPAELGDSAVYLCASSSSQGPYEQYFGPGTRLTVT.

The V call is TRBV5-1, the J call TRBJ2-7; the match to TRBD1 covers 7 bases. Germline loops: CDR1 SGHRS, CDR2 YFSETQ. The V gene end was trimmed by 0 bases and the J gene end by 0 bases; junction bases not matched to a gene: 6. The CDR3 covers 16 residues. CDR3 residues: CASSLGIRDSSYEQYF. CDR3 coding DNA: TGCGCCAGCAGCTTGGGAATAAGGGACAGCTCCTACGAGCAGTACTTC.

The rearrangement links TRBV11-3 to TRBJ2-3; maybe TRBD1 (7 bases). Trimming took 5 bases from V and 9 from J, leaving 9 bases between them. The V gene's germline CDR1 is SGHNT and CDR2 YENEEA. This CDR3 comprises 11 residues. CDR3 amino acids: CASSQGGTQYF. The CDR3 nucleotides read TGTGCCAGCAGCCAGGGGGGCACGCAGTATTTT.

The chain carries TRBV27 and TRBJ1-5, with a possible D match to TRBD1 (5 bases). This CDR3 is built from 13 residues. V lost 4 bases and J lost 6, with 10 bases in between. The germline V gene has CDR1 MNHEY and CDR2 SMNVEV (reference sequence). The CDR3 loop is CASSWGDGQPQHF. In DNA form, the CDR3 reads TGTGCCAGCAGTTGGGGGGATGGTCAGCCCCAGCATTTT.

The chain joins TRBV4-2 to TRBJ2-1; 10 nucleotides line up with TRBD2. In germline, CDR1 is LGHNA, CDR2 YNFKEQ. V lost 6 bases, J lost 3 bases, and 8 bases stayed unmatched. The CDR3 runs to 16 residues. The CDR3, as DNA: TGTGCCAGCAGAGACTGGGGGACTAGCGACTACAATGAGCAGTTCTTC. This sequence encodes CASRDWGTSDYNEQFF.

The V and J genes are TRBV7-9 and TRBJ2-3; 11 bases fit TRBD2. This CDR3 contains 16 residues. Germline loops: CDR1 SEHNR, CDR2 FQNEAQ (reference sequence). Germline trimming cut 5 bases from V and 5 bases from J; bases unmatched to any gene: 9. CDR3 coding DNA: TGTGCCAGCAGCGACTATAGCGGGAGGGAAAGAGATACGCAGTATTTT. This encodes CASSDYSGRERDTQYF.

The chain has TRBV5-1 and TRBJ2-5, with 9 bases aligning to TRBD1. The germline gives CDR1 SGHRS, CDR2 YFSETQ. CDR3 length: 16 residues. Germline trimming cut 4 bases from V and 5 bases from J; bases unmatched to any gene: 12. CDR3 amino acids: CASSKAWDRAGETQYF. DNA for the CDR3: TGCGCCAGCAGCAAAGCCTGGGACAGGGCGGGGGAGACCCAGTACTTC. The full variable domain, in which reference TRBV5-1 and TRBJ2-5 provide the parts outside the CDR3, is KAGVTQTPRYLIKTRGQQVTLSCSPISGHRSVSWYQQTPGQGLQFLFEYFSETQRNKGNFPGRFSGRQFSNSRSEMNVSTLELGDSALYLCASSKAWDRAGETQYFGPGTRLLVL.

The chain recombines TRBV5-1 with TRBJ2-3, with 7 nucleotides matching TRBD2. The CDR3 sequence is 18 residues long. The J segment lost 2 bases and the V segment lost 1 base, leaving 13 bases of the junction unmatched. Germline assignment: CDR1 SGHRS and CDR2 YFSETQ. The CDR3 nucleotides read TGCGCCAGCAGCTTGTACTCCTTTGCGGGAGCGTACACAGATACGCAGTATTTT. This translates into CASSLYSFAGAYTDTQYF. Full variable domain (missing parts from reference TRBV5-1 and TRBJ2-3): KAGVTQTPRYLIKTRGQQVTLSCSPISGHRSVSWYQQTPGQGLQFLFEYFSETQRNKGNFPGRFSGRQFSNSRSEMNVSTLELGDSALYLCASSLYSFAGAYTDTQYFGPGTRLTVL.

With respect to this clone: A read error may explain this, as a much larger clone is one base away. The chain recombines TRBV7-3 with TRBJ2-7; 10 nucleotides line up with TRBD1. Germline V gives CDR1 SGHTA, CDR2 FQGTGA. The CDR3 consists of 14 residues. The J segment lost 2 bases and the V segment lost 4 bases, leaving 2 bases of the junction unmatched. The CDR3 sequence: CASSWTGGPYEQYF. CDR3 sequence (DNA): TGTGCCAGCAGCTGGACAGGGGGGCCCTACGAGCAGTACTTC. Combining the CDR3 with reference TRBV7-3 and TRBJ2-7 gives the whole variable domain GAGVSQTPSNKVTEKGKYVELRCDPISGHTALYWYRQSLGQGPEFLIYFQGTGAADDSGLPNDRFFAVRPEGSVSTLKIQRTERGDSAVYLCASSWTGGPYEQYFGPGTRLTVT.

This rearrangement joins TRBV2 to TRBJ2-3; weak D call: TRBD2 (6 bases). The CDR3 runs to 15 residues. The ends were cut back, 6 bases at V and 5 bases at J, with 18 bases in the middle. Germline V gives CDR1 SNHLY, CDR2 FYNNEI. The CDR3 nucleotides are TGTGCCAGCAGGACCGGACTGGCGGAGGGAGATACGCAGTATTTT. The encoded protein is CASRTGLAEGDTQYF.

The J gene is TRBJ2-7, the V gene TRBV7-2; TRBD2 agrees at 7 bases. Trimming took 4 bases from V and 3 from J; bases not matched to a gene: 15. CDR3 length: 17 amino acids. CDR1 and CDR2 (germline): SGHTA, FQGNSA. CDR3 residues: CASSSGAGLAVRYEQYF. The CDR3 DNA reads as TGTGCCAGCAGCTCGGGCGCGGGGCTAGCGGTCCGCTACGAGCAGTACTTC.

The rearrangement uses TRBV5-8 and TRBJ2-5, with D tentatively TRBD2 (6 bases). The CDR3 totals 15 residues. Germline V gives CDR1 SGHTS, CDR2 YDEGEE. Trimming left V 0 bases short and J 5 bases short, with 14 bases between. CDR3 bases: TGTGCCAGCAGCTTGGCCGGACTTGGGGGGGAGACCCAGTACTTC. This codes for CASSLAGLGGETQYF. Full variable domain (rest looked up from reference TRBV5-8 and TRBJ2-5): EAGVTQSPTHLIKTRGQQATLRCSPISGHTSVYWYQQALGLGLQFLLWYDEGEERNRGNFPPRFSGRQFPNYSSELNVNALELEDSALYLCASSLAGLGGETQYFGPGTRLLVL.

The chain joins TRBV11-3 to TRBJ1-2; D possibly corresponds to TRBD1 (5 bases). From germline, CDR1 is SGHNT and CDR2 YENEEA. Deletions cut 2 bases from V and 0 bases from J, with 10 bases between. The CDR3 covers 15 residues. CDR3 nucleotide sequence: TGTGCCAGCAGCTTAAGGGCAGGGCCTAACTATGGCTACACCTTC. Its protein is CASSLRAGPNYGYTF.

The chain is built from TRBV19 and TRBJ1-5; D uncertain. V was trimmed by 3 bases and J by 1 base, leaving 10 bases between them. This CDR3 has 15 residues. Germline V gene data show CDR1 as LNHDA and CDR2 as SQIVND (reference sequence). The CDR3 region has the DNA TGTGCCAGTAGTATCTTCGCTATGAGCAATCAGCCCCAGCATTTT. Translation: CASSIFAMSNQPQHF.

With respect to this clone: The sample has other DNA sequences that encode this CDR3 too. The rearrangement uses TRBV5-1 and TRBJ2-3; TRBD2 agrees at 15 bases. Germline CDR1 and CDR2: SGHRS and YFSETQ. The CDR3 runs 15 residues. Trimming removed 7 bases from V and 4 bases from J; junction bases left unmatched: 4. This chain's CDR3 is CASSRTSGRADTQYF. The CDR3 nucleotides read TGCGCCAGCTCCAGGACTAGCGGGAGGGCAGATACGCAGTATTTT. Together with reference TRBV5-1 and TRBJ2-3, the CDR3 gives the full variable domain: KAGVTQTPRYLIKTRGQQVTLSCSPISGHRSVSWYQQTPGQGLQFLFEYFSETQRNKGNFPGRFSGRQFSNSRSEMNVSTLELGDSALYLCASSRTSGRADTQYFGPGTRLTVL.

This clone was found once. The chain links TRBV27 to TRBJ2-7; 8 bases are a match to TRBD1. The trim removed 0 bases at V and 0 bases at J, leaving 4 bases unmatched. CDR1 and CDR2 from the germline V gene are MNHEY and SMNVEV (reference sequence). The CDR3 totals 16 residues. CDR3 residues: CASSLSARGPSYEQYF. The CDR3, as DNA: TGTGCCAGCAGTTTATCGGCCAGGGGGCCCTCCTACGAGCAGTACTTC.

This clone appeared once. Here the CDR3 reads CASSEYRDTEAFF. DNA of the CDR3: TGTGCCAGCAGTGAATACAGGGACACTGAAGCTTTCTTT. The V and J genes are TRBV2 and TRBJ1-1, with a tentative D call TRBD1 (6 bases). Germline V gene sequence: CDR1 SNHLY, CDR2 FYNNEI. V gave up 2 bases and J gave up 3 bases, with 7 bases separating them. This CDR3 contains 13 residues.

The chain is built from TRBV18 and TRBJ2-5; 9 bases map to TRBD2. Germline V lookup: CDR1 KGHSH, CDR2 LQKENI. The CDR3 sequence is 15 residues long. The V gene end was trimmed by 5 bases and the J gene end by 5 bases; junction bases not matched to a gene: 9. The CDR3 reads CASSRGLAWGETQYF. CDR3 nucleotides: TGTGCCAGCTCAAGAGGACTAGCGTGGGGGGAGACCCAGTACTTC.

This chain links TRBV19 with TRBJ2-7, with TRBD1 identical over 7 bases. The germline gives CDR1 LNHDA, CDR2 SQIVND (reference sequence). J lost 4 bases, V lost 5 bases, and 17 bases had no gene match. This CDR3 region has 17 residues. Here the CDR3 DNA reads TGTGCCAGTAGTGCTACTCTGAACTGGGACAGCCCTTACGAGCAGTACTTC. Its translation is CASSATLNWDSPYEQYF.

The chain has TRBV19 and TRBJ1-4; D may be TRBD1 (5 bases). V was clipped by 4 bases and J by 8 bases, with 14 bases between them. The CDR3 contains 14 residues. The germline V gene has CDR1 LNHDA and CDR2 SQIVND (reference sequence). The CDR3 DNA sequence: TGTGCCAGTAGTACTAATGGGGCTTTCGAAAAACTGTTTTTT. Encoded protein: CASSTNGAFEKLFF. Supplemented by reference TRBV19 and TRBJ1-4, the full variable domain reads DGGITQSPKYLFRKEGQNVTLSCEQNLNHDAMYWYRQDPGQGLRLIYYSQIVNDFQKGDIAEGYSVSREKKESFPLTVTSAQKNPTAFYLCASSTNGAFEKLFFGSGTQLSVL.

The chain is built from TRBV11-1 and TRBJ2-1; TRBD2 matches at 7 bases. Germline CDR1 reads SGHAT; CDR2 reads FQDESV (reference sequence). The CDR3 has 15 residues. V lost 4 bases, J lost 0 bases, and 3 bases stayed unmatched. CDR3 in amino acids: CASSSSGSSYNEQFF. The CDR3 DNA follows: TGTGCCAGCAGCTCTAGCGGAAGCTCCTACAATGAGCAGTTCTTC.

The rearrangement joins TRBV27 to TRBJ1-1; D may be TRBD1 (6 bases). CDR3 length: 13 amino acids. Germline V gene data show CDR1 as MNHEY and CDR2 as SMNVEV (reference sequence). V was trimmed by 3 bases and J by 3 bases, leaving 8 bases between them. The CDR3 DNA reads TGTGCCAGCAGTTTCGCAGGGGACACTGAAGCTTTCTTT. It is translated as CASSFAGDTEAFF.

A remark on this clone: Germline and junction disagree at one end, which may indicate a read error. This chain connects TRBV6-1 to TRBJ1-2, with D possibly being TRBD1 (5 bases). This CDR3 is built from 13 residues. Germline assignment: CDR1 MNHNS and CDR2 SASEGT. The CDR3: CASSAGANYGYAF. CDR3 DNA: TGTGCCAGCAGTGCCGGGGCTAACTATGGCTACGCCTTC.

The chain carries TRBV19 and TRBJ2-6, with 8 bases that match TRBD1. The CDR3 runs 15 residues. V shed 6 bases, J shed 1 base, and the junction held 2 bases outside the gene matches. Looked up from germline, CDR1 is LNHDA and CDR2 is SQIVND (reference sequence). CDR3 sequence: CASSDRGSGANVLTF. The DNA for the CDR3 is TGTGCCAGTAGCGACAGGGGATCTGGGGCCAACGTCCTGACTTTC.

V and J are TRBV30 and TRBJ2-6; 10 nucleotides align to TRBD1. The CDR3 has 18 residues. Germline lookup yields CDR1 GTSNPN and CDR2 SVGIG (reference sequence). The V and J ends lost 7 bases and 0 bases, in that order; junction bases with no gene match: 12. CDR3 DNA sequence: TGTGCCTCGCAGGGGGGGACAGGGGAAGGCTCTGGGGCCAACGTCCTGACTTTC. Residues: CASQGGTGEGSGANVLTF.